This is a list of T cell receptor beta chains from one sample in a study of STAT3 mutations in large granular lymphocyte leukemia. Assay: immunoSEQ multiplex PCR; the TCRdb copy retains only in-frame clones and omits some. The sample contains a few thousand clones, 40% to 45% of which appear only once. Material for sequencing was peripheral blood mononuclear cells. Receptors were obtained from a man in his fifties or sixties with T-cell large granular lymphocyte leukemia. Some clones in this sample may be carry-over from other donors' samples. Each CDR3 is given with its conserved first and last residue. Fields, in order: J gene, CDR3 length, V gene, CDR3 protein.

>TRBJ2-7|15|TRBV6-6
CASSFNIPNENEQYF
>TRBJ1-2|14|TRBV30
CAWGLRGENYGYTF
>TRBJ2-5|15|TRBV7-6
CASSLRGTLRETQYF
>TRBJ2-7|15|TRBV30
CASTSGTGIFDEQYF
>TRBJ2-7|13|TRBV7-9
CASSYDTSYEQYF
>TRBJ2-7|14|TRBV7-2
CASSPPGRSYEQYF
>TRBJ1-5|13|TRBV6-5
CASGPGADQPQHF
>TRBJ1-1|12|TRBV5-1
CASSLMNTEAFF
>TRBJ1-2|14|TRBV5-3
CASSLGGLRVGYTF
>TRBJ1-2|14|TRBV5-1
CASSLYTSNYGYTF
>TRBJ2-1|14|TRBV18
CASSPQREGNEQFF
>TRBJ2-4|13|TRBV18
CASSSTGPNIQYF
>TRBJ2-7|14|TRBV28
CASTDPGTLYEQYF
>TRBJ2-5|16|TRBV18
CASSPPSGARGETQYF
>TRBJ2-3|15|TRBV5-1
CASGTSGSSTDTQYF
>TRBJ1-1|15|TRBV9
CASSPPGQGNTEAFF
>TRBJ2-7|13|TRBV4-3
CASSQGQGVEQYF
>TRBJ1-2|15|TRBV18
CASSPLGQSNYGYTF
>TRBJ1-2|14|TRBV12-5
CASGTGGSDYGYTF
>TRBJ1-1|16|TRBV7-9
CASWEGQGGRNTEAFF
>TRBJ1-1|15|TRBV7-9
CASSFPTGGYTEAFF
>TRBJ2-4|12|TRBV5-6
CASSFSTNIQYF
>TRBJ2-5|12|TRBV5-1
CASSWGGLASYF
>TRBJ2-7|17|TRBV7-9
CASSLGNGGPSSYEQYF
>TRBJ2-5|14|TRBV6-5
CASRPTPYQETQYF
>TRBJ1-5|14|TRBV6-1
CASSVGISNQPQHF